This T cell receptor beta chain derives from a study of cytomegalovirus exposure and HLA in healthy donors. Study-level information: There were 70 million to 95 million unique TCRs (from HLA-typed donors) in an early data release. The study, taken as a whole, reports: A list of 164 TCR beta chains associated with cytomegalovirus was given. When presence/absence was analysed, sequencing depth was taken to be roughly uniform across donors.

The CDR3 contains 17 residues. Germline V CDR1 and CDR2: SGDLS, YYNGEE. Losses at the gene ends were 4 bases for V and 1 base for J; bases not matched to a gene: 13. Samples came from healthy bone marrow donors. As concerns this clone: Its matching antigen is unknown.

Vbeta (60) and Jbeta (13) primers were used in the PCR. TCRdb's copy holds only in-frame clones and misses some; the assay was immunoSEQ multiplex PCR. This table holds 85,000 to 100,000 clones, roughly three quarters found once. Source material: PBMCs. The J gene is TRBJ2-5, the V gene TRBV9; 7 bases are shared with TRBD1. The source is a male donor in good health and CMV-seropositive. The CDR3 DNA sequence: TGTGCCAGCAGCTTCTCCCACTCGACAGGGATCCAAGAGACCCAGTACTTC. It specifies CASSFSHSTGIQETQYF.